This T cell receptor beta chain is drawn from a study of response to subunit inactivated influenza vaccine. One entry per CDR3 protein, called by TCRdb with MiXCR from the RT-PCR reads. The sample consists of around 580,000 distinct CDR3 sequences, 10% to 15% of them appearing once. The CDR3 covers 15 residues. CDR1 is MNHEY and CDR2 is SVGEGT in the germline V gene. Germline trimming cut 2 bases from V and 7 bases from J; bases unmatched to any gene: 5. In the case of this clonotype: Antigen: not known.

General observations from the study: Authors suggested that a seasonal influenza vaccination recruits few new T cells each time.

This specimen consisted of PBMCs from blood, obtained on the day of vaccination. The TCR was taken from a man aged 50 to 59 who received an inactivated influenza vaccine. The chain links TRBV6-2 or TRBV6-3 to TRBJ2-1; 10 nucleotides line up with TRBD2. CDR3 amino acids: CASSYRGLAANEQFF. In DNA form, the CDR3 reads TGTGCCAGCAGTTACCGCGGACTAGCGGCTAATGAGCAGTTCTTC.